Listed below are T cell receptor beta chains from one sample, sequenced in a study of blood T cell repertoires in COVID-19. TCRdb's copy holds only in-frame clones and misses some; the assay was immunoSEQ multiplex PCR. The sample lists around 230,000 clones; 75% to 85% were seen once. Sequencing used peripheral blood. The receptors stem from a woman aged 60-70 years with active or convalescent COVID-19. The CDR3 runs from the conserved cysteine through the conserved F or W. Fields, in order: D gene, J gene, V gene, clone size, CDR3 protein, CDR3 DNA. A D gene is named only where the DNA matches it firmly. Only part of the rows carry a size: once, few, many, or a class if the clone is expanded.

.	TRBJ1-2	TRBV5-1	.	CASSLGRGGDGYTF	TGCGCCAGCAGCTTGGGACGGGGAGGAGATGGCTACACCTTC
TRBD2	TRBJ2-1	TRBV7-2	once	CASRGLAGANEQFF	TGTGCCAGCAGGGGACTAGCGGGGGCAAATGAGCAGTTCTTC
.	TRBJ2-1	TRBV2	.	CASIPRGGATYNEQFF	TGTGCCAGCATCCCGCGGGGCGGGGCGACCTACAATGAGCAGTTCTTC
TRBD2	TRBJ2-3	TRBV11-3	once	CASSLGAGRGTDTQYF	TGTGCCAGCAGCTTAGGAGCGGGAAGGGGCACAGATACGCAGTATTTT
.	TRBJ1-6	TRBV7-9	.	CASSRRGENSPLHF	TGTGCCAGCAGCCGGCGGGGTGAGAATTCACCCCTCCACTTT
TRBD2	TRBJ2-3	TRBV5-4	once	CASSPGLGADTQYF	TGTGCCAGCAGCCCGGGACTAGGTGCAGATACGCAGTATTTT
TRBD2	TRBJ2-3	TRBV5-5	.	CASSLEIAGADTQYF	TGTGCCAGCAGCTTGGAGATAGCGGGGGCCGATACGCAGTATTTT
TRBD1	TRBJ1-2	TRBV3-1/TRBV3-2	.	CASKKRQGGGYTF	TGTGCCAGCAAGAAAAGACAGGGTGGCGGCTACACCTTC
TRBD1	TRBJ2-7	TRBV4-3	.	CASSPRQGNHEQYF	TGCGCCAGCAGCCCCCGACAGGGGAACCACGAGCAGTACTTC
.	TRBJ2-4	TRBV13	once	CASSTSTDSTYKNIQYF	TGTGCCAGCAGCACCTCGACCGACAGCACGTACAAAAACATTCAGTACTTC
.	TRBJ2-1	TRBV4-3	.	CASSLRGLNEQFF	TGCGCCAGCAGCTTAAGGGGTTTGAATGAGCAGTTCTTC
.	TRBJ1-1	TRBV7-2	few	CASSLVGGVNTEAFF	TGTGCCAGCAGCTTAGTTGGGGGGGTGAACACTGAAGCTTTCTTT
.	TRBJ1-5	TRBV30	.	CAWSVGSGGNQPQHF	TGTGCCTGGAGTGTTGGGTCCGGGGGAAATCAGCCCCAGCATTTT
.	TRBJ2-2	TRBV18	.	CASSPPGTQTGELFF	TGTGCCAGCTCACCTCCCGGGACTCAGACCGGGGAGCTGTTTTTT
TRBD2	TRBJ2-3	TRBV7-9	.	CASSASSGGANTQYF	TGTGCCAGCAGCGCCTCTAGCGGGGGGGCAAATACGCAGTATTTT
.	TRBJ2-7	TRBV5-1	.	CASSPGRALDEQYF	TGCGCCAGCAGCCCGGGCAGGGCATTAGACGAGCAGTACTTC
.	TRBJ2-5	TRBV19	once	CASSIASLARGETQYF	TGTGCCAGTAGTATAGCAAGCCTAGCGAGAGGAGAGACCCAGTACTTC
TRBD1	TRBJ1-2	TRBV2	.	CASSVGTGKNVYGYTF	TGTGCCAGCAGTGTTGGGACAGGGAAGAATGTCTATGGCTACACCTTC
.	TRBJ1-2	TRBV11-2	.	CASSLPWDTDYGYTF	TGTGCCAGCAGCTTACCCTGGGACACCGACTATGGCTACACCTTC
.	TRBJ1-1	TRBV19	.	CASSITRNTEAFF	TGTGCCAGTAGTATCACACGGAACACTGAAGCTTTCTTT
.	TRBJ1-1	TRBV5-1	.	CASSVDGYEAFF	TGCGCCAGCAGCGTGGACGGGTATGAAGCTTTCTTT
TRBD2	TRBJ2-1	TRBV9	.	CASSVGSSGTAYNEQFF	TGTGCCAGCAGCGTAGGGTCTAGCGGGACCGCCTACAATGAGCAGTTCTTC
.	TRBJ1-2	TRBV7-9	.	CASSSSVAGLGYTF	TGTGCCAGCAGCTCTAGTGTAGCAGGGTTGGGCTACACCTTC
.	TRBJ2-7	TRBV6-6	few	CASSLLGYEQYF	TGTGCCAGCAGTTTACTAGGCTACGAGCAGTACTTC
TRBD2	TRBJ2-3	TRBV5-4	.	CASSPELAGATDTQYF	TGTGCCAGCAGCCCGGAACTAGCGGGGGCCACAGATACGCAGTATTTT
.	TRBJ1-1	TRBV29-1	many	CSVEDLTPQGTEAFF	TGCAGCGTTGAAGATCTAACACCGCAGGGGACTGAAGCTTTCTTT
TRBD2	TRBJ2-5	TRBV9	.	CASSVGSGGTQRETQYF	TGTGCCAGCAGCGTAGGTAGCGGGGGGACCCAGAGGGAGACCCAGTACTTC
TRBD1	TRBJ1-5	TRBV19	.	CASRLTGGADQPQHF	TGTGCCAGTAGGCTGACAGGGGGCGCGGATCAGCCCCAGCATTTT
TRBD1	TRBJ1-2	TRBV29-1	.	CSVDVSGGEYGYTF	TGCAGCGTTGACGTATCAGGGGGCGAATATGGCTACACCTTC
.	TRBJ2-5	TRBV5-4	.	CASSLAPTDQETQYF	TGTGCCAGCAGCTTGGCCCCCACTGACCAAGAGACCCAGTACTTC
.	TRBJ1-3	TRBV9	once	CASSTGSHSGNTIYF	TGTGCCAGCAGCACCGGGAGTCACTCTGGAAACACCATATATTTT
.	TRBJ2-2	TRBV10-3	.	CAIKGDIGYTGELFF	TGTGCCATCAAAGGGGATATTGGGTACACCGGGGAGCTGTTTTTT
.	TRBJ1-5	TRBV3-1/TRBV3-2	.	CASSRQLNQPQHF	TGTGCCAGCAGTCGACAGTTAAATCAGCCCCAGCATTTT
.	TRBJ2-2	TRBV4-1	.	CASTPLGVTNTGELFF	TGCGCCAGCACCCCATTAGGGGTAACGAACACCGGGGAGCTGTTTTTT
.	TRBJ1-2	TRBV9	.	CASSEFAEPSNYGYTF	TGTGCCAGCAGCGAATTTGCCGAGCCCTCTAACTATGGCTACACCTTC
TRBD2	TRBJ2-1	TRBV4-1	once	CASSAKSGASSYNEQFF	TGCGCCAGCAGCGCTAAAAGCGGGGCGTCCTCCTACAATGAGCAGTTCTTC
TRBD2	TRBJ2-1	TRBV11-1	.	CASRGGASSYNEQFF	TGTGCCAGCAGGGGAGGGGCGAGCTCCTACAATGAGCAGTTCTTC
TRBD1	TRBJ1-4	TRBV5-4	few	CASSSYRDRGEKLFF	TGTGCCAGCAGCTCGTACCGGGACAGGGGTGAAAAACTGTTTTTT
TRBD1	TRBJ1-5	TRBV30	.	CAWRGGTGNDQPQHF	TGTGCCTGGAGGGGGGGGACAGGGAACGATCAGCCCCAGCATTTT
.	TRBJ1-5	TRBV5-8	.	CASSRGGPQHF	TGTGCCAGCAGCCGGGGTGGGCCCCAGCATTTT
.	TRBJ1-2	TRBV27	.	CASSLLGGSPKKSGYTF	TGTGCCAGCAGTTTATTGGGGGGGTCCCCGAAGAAAAGTGGCTACACCTTC
TRBD1	TRBJ2-5	TRBV28	few	CASTRQGARETQYF	TGTGCCAGCACCCGTCAGGGGGCCAGGGAGACCCAGTACTTC
TRBD2	TRBJ2-3	TRBV4-3	.	CASSQVDGGGEADTQYF	TGCGCCAGCAGCCAAGTGGATGGCGGGGGGGAGGCAGATACGCAGTATTTT
.	TRBJ1-1	TRBV18	.	CASSPSPRAENTEAFF	TGTGCCAGCTCACCCTCCCCCCGAGCTGAAAACACTGAAGCTTTCTTT
.	TRBJ2-3	TRBV5-1	.	CASSLVQTPDTQYF	TGCGCCAGCAGCTTGGTACAGACCCCAGATACGCAGTATTTT
.	TRBJ1-2	TRBV4-1	.	CASSQDWGPGYGYTF	TGCGCCAGCAGCCAAGATTGGGGTCCAGGGTATGGCTACACCTTC
.	TRBJ1-2	TRBV7-2	.	CASTPGQANYGYTF	TGTGCCAGCACCCCCGGACAAGCTAACTATGGCTACACCTTC
TRBD1	TRBJ1-4	TRBV28	.	CASSLYRGQGEKLFF	TGTGCCAGCAGTCTCTACAGGGGGCAGGGTGAAAAACTGTTTTTT
TRBD1	TRBJ2-5	TRBV3-1/TRBV3-2	.	CASSQPPGTGKETQYF	TGTGCCAGCAGCCAACCCCCAGGGACAGGAAAAGAGACCCAGTACTTC
TRBD2	TRBJ2-1	TRBV5-1	.	CASRLGTSGDEQFF	TGCGCCAGCAGACTCGGGACTAGCGGTGATGAGCAGTTCTTC
TRBD1	TRBJ2-7	TRBV5-4	.	CASSPEGQGAPYEQYF	TGTGCCAGCAGCCCTGAGGGACAGGGGGCCCCCTACGAGCAGTACTTC
.	TRBJ2-5	TRBV5-1	.	CASYTTGGPGETQYF	TGCGCCAGCTACACTACGGGGGGCCCGGGGGAGACCCAGTACTTC
TRBD1	TRBJ1-1	TRBV5-1	.	CASRTGGNTEAFF	TGCGCCAGCCGGACAGGGGGGAACACTGAAGCTTTCTTT
.	TRBJ1-1	TRBV18	.	CASSPGRVGTEAFF	TGTGCCAGCTCACCAGGGAGGGTTGGGACTGAAGCTTTCTTT
TRBD1	TRBJ1-2	TRBV28	few	CASRGDRGYGYTF	TGTGCCAGCAGGGGAGACAGGGGATATGGCTACACCTTC
TRBD2	TRBJ2-1	TRBV15	.	CATSRRTSGNNEQFF	TGTGCCACCAGCAGGAGGACTAGCGGGAACAATGAGCAGTTCTTC